What follows is one T cell receptor (beta chain) and its context. The specificity of this receptor is unknown. Per-base quality was not reported, and no clone a single base away is much larger than it. The data belong to a study of CD8 T cells in Susac syndrome (dated 2019 in TCRdb). For the study in its entirety: Repertoire sequencing was used to test whether CD8+ T cell activation and differentiation in Susac syndrome was antigen driven. Clonality of the CD8+ T cell repertoire was compared between eleven to twelve healthy donors, approximately 14 Susac syndrome patients and 15 or so multiple sclerosis patients. The full study reports these points: The number of individuals in the TCR sequencing and HLA analysis was recognized as being relatively small.

RNA was extracted using the RNeasy kit, and roughly 0.5 to 1 ug of the RNA was reverse transcribed with random hexamers. The immunoSEQ multiplex PCR assay, covering 54 Vbeta and 13 Jbeta segments, was used to amplify TCR beta CDR3 regions. To correct PCR amplification bias, a synthetic template baseline was used for both primer optimization and computational correction. Per the original workflow: Reads were assigned to V, D and J genes according to IMGT and analyzed in immunoSEQ Analyzer, with only productive sequences retained. To calculate clonality, Shannon entropy was normalized by log2 of the number of productive unique sequences and then subtracted from one. For each patient and control, public and private clones were evaluated within the 100 most prevalent clones. A clone was defined as Susac-specific if it was absent from the healthy and MS cohorts, from over 1,000 published viral clones and from other ImmuneACCESS disease sequences. TCRdb ran its own pipeline on the public reads, namely fastp trimming at Q25 and MiXCR clone calling, and kept in-frame beta chains. Records with the same CDR3 protein are collapsed into one entry carrying the most frequent genes and DNA. What appears here as the V and J calls and clone size reflects TCRdb's work, not the paper's. Within this sample are some 300,000 distinct CDR3 sequences, with 65% to 90% of them counted one time only. The ten most abundant clones make up roughly 0.21% of the sample.

High-throughput TCR beta sequencing profiled peripheral blood CD8+ and CD4+ T cells from healthy donors, Susac syndrome patients and multiple sclerosis patients. The multiple sclerosis controls were treatment-naive patients whose relapsing-remitting disease, either stable or active, fulfilled the revised McDonald criteria. Bulk CD8+ and CD4+ T cells were purified by magnetic negative isolation, whereas CD8+ TEMRA cells were enriched by FACS. Blood was collected in EDTA tubes and processed within 24 hours, with PBMCs isolated through density gradient centrifugation. PBMCs intended for TCR sequencing were frozen in liquid nitrogen and were later thawed in a 37 degrees C water bath. The sorted or isolated CD4+, CD8+ and CD8+ TEMRA cells had a purity of 90% or higher. From its cysteine to its phenylalanine, the CDR3 spans 17 amino acids. Only the CDR3 part of the read is kept: 51 bases, read in frame from the first base. The germline V gene (reference sequence) provides CDR1 LGHDT and CDR2 YNNKEL. V was cut back by 4 bases and J by 2 bases, leaving a gap of 17 bases between them.

This chain joins TRBV3-1 to TRBJ2-2; no D gene can be assigned with confidence. The material sequenced was CD8+ T cells from PBMCs. The origin of this receptor is a human donor with multiple sclerosis. CDR3 sequence: CASSREGRLDNTGELFF. The DNA sequence follows: TGTGCCAGCAGCCGGGAAGGTCGGCTAGACAACACCGGGGAGCTGTTTTTT.